This T cell receptor beta chain was captured by sequencing in a study of OX40 agonist ivuxolimab in advanced cancers. In the study overall: Participants averaged roughly 57 years of age (range about 23 to 79) and were 75% to 90% male. Study conclusions and caveats: A proportion of nonresponders additionally exhibited low normalized T-cell clonal expansion.

The assay was immunoSEQ multiplex PCR, and TCRdb's table has in-frame clones only and misses some. The sample shows 45,000 to 55,000 clones, about 80% of them seen only once. CDR1 and CDR2 from the germline V gene are LGHNA and YSLEER. V lost 0 bases, J lost 0 bases, and 12 bases lay in between. This CDR3 has 17 residues. To note about this clone: Its antigen remains unidentified.

The sequencing used CD4+ or CD8+ T cells sorted from blood, collected in a trial of the OX40 agonist ivuxolimab. The source of this sequence is an adult with an advanced solid tumor such as melanoma, head and neck, liver or kidney cancer. The gene calls are TRBV4-3 and TRBJ1-3; no clear D gene. CDR3: CASSQEYGRSSGNTIYF. The CDR3 DNA sequence: TGCGCCAGCAGCCAAGAGTACGGGAGGTCCTCTGGAAACACCATATATTTT.